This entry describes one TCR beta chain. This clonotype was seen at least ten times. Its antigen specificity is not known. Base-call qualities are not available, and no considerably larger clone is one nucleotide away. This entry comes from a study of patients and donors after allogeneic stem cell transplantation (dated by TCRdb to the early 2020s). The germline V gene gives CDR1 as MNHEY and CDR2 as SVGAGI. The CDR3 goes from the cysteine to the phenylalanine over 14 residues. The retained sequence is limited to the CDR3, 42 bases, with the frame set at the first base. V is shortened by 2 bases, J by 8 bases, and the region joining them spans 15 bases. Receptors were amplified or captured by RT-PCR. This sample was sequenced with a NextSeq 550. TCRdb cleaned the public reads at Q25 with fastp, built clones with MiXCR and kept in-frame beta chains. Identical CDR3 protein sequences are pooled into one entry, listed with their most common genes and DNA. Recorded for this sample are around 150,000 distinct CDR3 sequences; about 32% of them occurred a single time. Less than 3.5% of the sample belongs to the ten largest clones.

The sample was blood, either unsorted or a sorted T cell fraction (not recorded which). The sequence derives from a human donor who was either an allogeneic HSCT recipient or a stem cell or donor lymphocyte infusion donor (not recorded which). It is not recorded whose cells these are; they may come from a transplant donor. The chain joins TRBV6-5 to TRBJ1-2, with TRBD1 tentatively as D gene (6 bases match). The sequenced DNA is TGTGCCAGCAGTTACCAACAGGGAATACAGGGCTACACCTTC. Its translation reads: CASSYQQGIQGYTF.